This TCR beta chain was identified in a study of CD8+CD57+ T cells in acquired aplastic anemia (dated by TCRdb to the late 2010s). Turning to the overall study: DNA extracted from sorted CD4+ and CD8+ cells had a mean of approximately 3.4 ug, with a range of 0.2 to 27.4 ug. CD8+CD57+ expansion was defined as a frequency above the mean frequency observed in healthy subjects. What the work shows at the level of the full study, not this receptor alone: CD8+ Simpson's diversity did not differ significantly between patients and healthy controls (P=0.060). Although roughly 29 CD8+ CDR3 sequences were shared by patients and controls, these sequences appeared highly expressed in patients and within the immunodominant clones of patients.

Flow cytometry had shown CD8+CD57+ cell expansion in the patients selected for sequencing. All patients had severe acquired aplastic anemia diagnosed by International Study of Aplastic Anemia and Agranulocytosis and Camitta criteria. Patients had received no therapy at the time of blood sampling. The study deep-sequenced TCR repertoires of sorted CD4+ and CD8+ blood T cells from severe aplastic anemia patients and healthy subjects. Patients were enrolled under clinicaltrials.gov protocols 00001620, 01623167, 00001397, 00071045, 00081523 and 00961064 in the USA. Ficoll-Paque density gradient centrifugation was used to isolate peripheral blood mononuclear cells. CD4+ and CD8+ T cells were sorted by FACS or magnetic beads before DNA extraction. Genomic DNA was used as template for profiling of TCR beta VDJ combinations and CDR3 sequences. TCR repertoire sequencing was run on an Illumina HiSeq 2000. The paper's data handling went like this. TRBV/TRBJ rearrangement plots, CDR3 size and DJ length profiles, and Simpson's diversity index were used to assess repertoires. The most abundant DNA sequence in the deep sequencing data was defined as the immunodominant clone. CDR3 amino acid sequences were checked for sharing across subjects and were also compared against the VDJdb database and published repertoires. TCRdb itself trimmed the public reads at Q25 with fastp, ran MiXCR and retained productive beta chains. Merged by CDR3 protein, the rows form single entries marked with the most common genes and DNA. These V and J calls are TCRdb output, not the study's own analysis. Across this sample there are hundreds of thousands of distinct CDR3 sequences, with about a third seen only once. Clones ranked in the top ten supply 0.82% of the sample.

Concerning this clonotype itself: Its antigen is not yet known. No base quality values were provided; no much bigger clone lies one nucleotide off.

Sequencing was done on a sample of sorted CD4+, CD8+, or CD8+CD57+ T cells (not recorded which) from PBMCs. The source is a human donor with aplastic anemia.

The CDR3 protein is CASSTPRTGGPARGEKLFF. The DNA is TGTGCCAGCAGCACCCCTCGGACAGGGGGTCCTGCTCGTGGTGAAAAACTGTTTTTT. Recombination linked TRBV25-1 to TRBJ1-4; TRBD1 aligns with 10 central bases. The CDR3 starts with the cysteine, ends with the phenylalanine, and has 19 residues. The CDR3 DNA has 57 bases and is translated from base 1. CDR1 is given as MGHDK and CDR2 as SYGVNS, both from the germline V gene. Here V drops 6 bases and J drops 7 bases, and the junction holds 20 bases not matched to any gene.